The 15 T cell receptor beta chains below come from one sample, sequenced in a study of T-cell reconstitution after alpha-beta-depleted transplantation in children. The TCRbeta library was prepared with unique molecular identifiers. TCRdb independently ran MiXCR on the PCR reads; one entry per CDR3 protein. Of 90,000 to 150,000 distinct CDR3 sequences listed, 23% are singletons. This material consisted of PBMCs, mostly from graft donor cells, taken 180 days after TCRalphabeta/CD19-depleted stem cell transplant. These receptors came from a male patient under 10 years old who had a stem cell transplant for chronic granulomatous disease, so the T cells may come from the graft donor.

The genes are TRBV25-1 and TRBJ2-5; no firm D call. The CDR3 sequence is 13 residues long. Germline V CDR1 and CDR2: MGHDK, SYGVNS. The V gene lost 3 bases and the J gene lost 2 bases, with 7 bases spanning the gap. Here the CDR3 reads CASSDWGQETQYF. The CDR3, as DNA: TGTGCCAGCAGTGATTGGGGACAAGAGACCCAGTACTTC. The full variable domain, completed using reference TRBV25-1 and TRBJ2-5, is EADIYQTPRYLVIGTGKKITLECSQTMGHDKMYWYQQDPGMELHLIHYSYGVNSTEKGDLSSESTVSRIRTEHFPLTLESARPSHTSQYLCASSDWGQETQYFGPGTRLLVL.

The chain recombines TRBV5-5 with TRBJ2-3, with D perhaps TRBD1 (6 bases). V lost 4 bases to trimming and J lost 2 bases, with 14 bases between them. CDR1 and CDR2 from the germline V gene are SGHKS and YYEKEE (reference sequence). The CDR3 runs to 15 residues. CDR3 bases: TGTGCCAGCAGCCCCGAGGGACACTACACAGATACGCAGTATTTT. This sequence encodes CASSPEGHYTDTQYF.

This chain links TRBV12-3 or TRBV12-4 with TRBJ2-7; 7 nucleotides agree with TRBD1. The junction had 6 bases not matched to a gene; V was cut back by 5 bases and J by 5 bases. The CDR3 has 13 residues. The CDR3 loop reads CASSQTGINEQYF. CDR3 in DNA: TGTGCCAGCAGTCAGACAGGGATCAACGAGCAGTACTTC.

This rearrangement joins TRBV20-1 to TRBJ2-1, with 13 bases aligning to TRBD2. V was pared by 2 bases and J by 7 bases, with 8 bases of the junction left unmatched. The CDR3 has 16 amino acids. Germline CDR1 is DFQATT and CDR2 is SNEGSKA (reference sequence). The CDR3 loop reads CSARSSGTSGKNEQFF. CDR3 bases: TGCAGTGCTAGATCGTCCGGGACTAGCGGGAAGAATGAGCAGTTCTTC.

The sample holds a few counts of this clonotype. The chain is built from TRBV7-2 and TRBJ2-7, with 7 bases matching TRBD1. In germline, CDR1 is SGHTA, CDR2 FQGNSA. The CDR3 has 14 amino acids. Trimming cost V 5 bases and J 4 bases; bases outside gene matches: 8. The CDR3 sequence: CASSPGDRDYEQYF. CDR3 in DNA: TGTGCCAGCAGCCCTGGGGACAGAGATTACGAGCAGTACTTC.

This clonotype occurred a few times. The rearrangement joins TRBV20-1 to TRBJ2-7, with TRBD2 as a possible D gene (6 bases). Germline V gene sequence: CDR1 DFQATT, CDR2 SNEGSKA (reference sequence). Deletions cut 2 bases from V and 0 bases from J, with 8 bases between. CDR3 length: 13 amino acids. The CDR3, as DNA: TGCAGTGCTAGAAGCGGGTCCTCCTACGAGCAGTACTTC. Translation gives CSARSGSSYEQYF.

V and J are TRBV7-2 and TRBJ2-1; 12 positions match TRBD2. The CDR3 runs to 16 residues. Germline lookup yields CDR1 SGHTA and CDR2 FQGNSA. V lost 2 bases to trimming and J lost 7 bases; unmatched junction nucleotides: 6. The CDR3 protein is CASSLYTTSGSNEQFF. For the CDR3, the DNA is TGTGCCAGCAGCTTATATACGACTAGCGGGAGTAATGAGCAGTTCTTC.

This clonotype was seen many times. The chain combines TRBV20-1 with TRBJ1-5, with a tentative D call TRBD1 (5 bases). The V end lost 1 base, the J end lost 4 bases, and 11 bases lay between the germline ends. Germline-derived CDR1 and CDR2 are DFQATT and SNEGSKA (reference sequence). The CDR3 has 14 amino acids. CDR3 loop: CSARGQLWNQPQHF. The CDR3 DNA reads TGCAGTGCTAGAGGACAGTTGTGGAATCAGCCCCAGCATTTT.

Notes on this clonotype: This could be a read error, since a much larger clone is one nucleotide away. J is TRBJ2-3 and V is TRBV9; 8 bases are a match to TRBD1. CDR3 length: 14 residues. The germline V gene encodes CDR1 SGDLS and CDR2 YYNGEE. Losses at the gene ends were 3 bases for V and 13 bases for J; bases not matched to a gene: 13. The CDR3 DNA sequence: TGTGCCAGCAGCGCCGACCAAGGACAGGGACAGGAGTATTTT. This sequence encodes CASSADQGQGQEYF.

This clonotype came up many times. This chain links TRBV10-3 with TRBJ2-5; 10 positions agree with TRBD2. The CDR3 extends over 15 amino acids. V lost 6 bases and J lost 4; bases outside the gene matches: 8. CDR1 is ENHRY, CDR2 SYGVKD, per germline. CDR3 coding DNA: TGTGCCATCAGAACAGGGAGCGGGGGGGGAGAGACCCAGTACTTC. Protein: CAIRTGSGGGETQYF.

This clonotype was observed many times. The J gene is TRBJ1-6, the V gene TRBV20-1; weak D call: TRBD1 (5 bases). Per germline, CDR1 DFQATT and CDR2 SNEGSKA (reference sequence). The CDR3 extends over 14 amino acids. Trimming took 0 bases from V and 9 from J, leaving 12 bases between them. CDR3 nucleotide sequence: TGCAGTGCTAGAGATAGTCAGGGCGGTTCACCCCTCCACTTT. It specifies CSARDSQGGSPLHF.

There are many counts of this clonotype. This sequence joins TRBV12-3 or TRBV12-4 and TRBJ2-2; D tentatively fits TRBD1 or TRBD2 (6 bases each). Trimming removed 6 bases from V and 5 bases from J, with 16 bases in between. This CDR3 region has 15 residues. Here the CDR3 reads CASRRLGGGTGELFF. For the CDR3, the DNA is TGTGCCAGCAGGAGACTCGGGGGCGGTACCGGGGAGCTGTTTTTT.

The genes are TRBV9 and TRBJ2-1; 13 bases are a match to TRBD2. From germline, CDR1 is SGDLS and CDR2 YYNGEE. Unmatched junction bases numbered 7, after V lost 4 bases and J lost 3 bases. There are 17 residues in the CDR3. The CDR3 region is CASSPRLAGGDYNEQFF. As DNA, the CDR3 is TGTGCCAGCAGCCCCAGACTAGCGGGAGGCGACTACAATGAGCAGTTCTTC.

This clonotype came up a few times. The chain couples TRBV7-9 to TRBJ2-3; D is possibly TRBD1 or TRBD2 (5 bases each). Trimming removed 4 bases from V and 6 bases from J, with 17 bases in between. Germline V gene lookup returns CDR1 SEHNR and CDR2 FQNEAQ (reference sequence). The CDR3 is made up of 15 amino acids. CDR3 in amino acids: CASSWGSSRSDTQYF. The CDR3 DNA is TGTGCCAGCAGCTGGGGGTCGTCTCGGTCCGATACGCAGTATTTT.

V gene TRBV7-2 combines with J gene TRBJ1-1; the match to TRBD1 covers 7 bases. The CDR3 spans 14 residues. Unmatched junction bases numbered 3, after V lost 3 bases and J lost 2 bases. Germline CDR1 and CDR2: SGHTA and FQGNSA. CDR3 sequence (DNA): TGTGCCAGCAGCTTGCGGGACAGCAACACTGAAGCTTTCTTT. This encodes CASSLRDSNTEAFF.